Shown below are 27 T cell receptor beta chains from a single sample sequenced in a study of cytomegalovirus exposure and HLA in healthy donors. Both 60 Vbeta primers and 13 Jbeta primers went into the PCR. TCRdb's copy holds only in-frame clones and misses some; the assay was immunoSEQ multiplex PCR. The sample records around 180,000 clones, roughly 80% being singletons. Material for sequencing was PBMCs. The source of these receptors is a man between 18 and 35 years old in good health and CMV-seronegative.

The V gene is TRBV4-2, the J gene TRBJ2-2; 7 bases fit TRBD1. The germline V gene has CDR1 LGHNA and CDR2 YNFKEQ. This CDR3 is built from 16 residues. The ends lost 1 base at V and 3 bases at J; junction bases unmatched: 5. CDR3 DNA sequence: TGTGCCAGCAGCCAAGGCAGGGGGTGGGACACCGGGGAGCTGTTTTTT. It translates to CASSQGRGWDTGELFF.

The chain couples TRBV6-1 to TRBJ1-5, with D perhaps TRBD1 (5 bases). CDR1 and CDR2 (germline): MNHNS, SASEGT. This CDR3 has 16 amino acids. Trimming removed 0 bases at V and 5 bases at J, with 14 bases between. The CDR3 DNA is TGTGCCAGCAGTGAAGCGCGAGCGGGGCACTATCAGCCCCAGCATTTT. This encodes CASSEARAGHYQPQHF.

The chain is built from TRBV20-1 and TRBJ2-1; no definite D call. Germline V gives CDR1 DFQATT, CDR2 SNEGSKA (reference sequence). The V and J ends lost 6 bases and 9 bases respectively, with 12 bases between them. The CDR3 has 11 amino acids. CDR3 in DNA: TGCAGTGCACCTCTAACGCTTGAGCAGTTCTTC. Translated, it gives CSAPLTLEQFF.

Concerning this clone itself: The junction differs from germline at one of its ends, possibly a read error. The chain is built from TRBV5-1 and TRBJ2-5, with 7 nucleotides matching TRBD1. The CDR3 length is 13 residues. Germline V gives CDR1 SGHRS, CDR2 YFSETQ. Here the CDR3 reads CASSKDRQEAQYF. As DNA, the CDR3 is TGCGCCAGCAGCAAGGACAGGCAAGAGGCCCAGTACTTC.

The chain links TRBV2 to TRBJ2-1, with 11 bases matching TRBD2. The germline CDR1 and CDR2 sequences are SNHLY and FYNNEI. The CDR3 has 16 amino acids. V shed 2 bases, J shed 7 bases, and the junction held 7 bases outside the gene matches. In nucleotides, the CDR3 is TGTGCCAGCAGTGAAACTAGCGGGAGAGTAGGGAATGAGCAGTTCTTC. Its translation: CASSETSGRVGNEQFF.

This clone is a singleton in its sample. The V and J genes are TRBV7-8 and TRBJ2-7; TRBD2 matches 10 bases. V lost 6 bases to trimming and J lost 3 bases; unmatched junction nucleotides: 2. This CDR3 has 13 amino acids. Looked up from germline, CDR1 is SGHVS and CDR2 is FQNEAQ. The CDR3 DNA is TGTGCCAGCAGTCGGACTAGCGGCTACGAGCAGTACTTC. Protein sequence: CASSRTSGYEQYF.

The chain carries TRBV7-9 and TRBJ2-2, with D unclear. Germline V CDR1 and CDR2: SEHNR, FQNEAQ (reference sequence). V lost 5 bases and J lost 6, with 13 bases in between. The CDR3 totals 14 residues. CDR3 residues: CASSPPQLAGELFF. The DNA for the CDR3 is TGTGCCAGCAGCCCGCCCCAATTAGCCGGGGAGCTGTTTTTT. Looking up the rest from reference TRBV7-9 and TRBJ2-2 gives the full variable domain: DTGVSQNPRHKITKRGQNVTFRCDPISEHNRLYWYRQTLGQGPEFLTYFQNEAQLEKSRLLSDRFSAERPKGSFSTLEIQRTEQGDSAMYLCASSPPQLAGELFFGEGSRLTVL.

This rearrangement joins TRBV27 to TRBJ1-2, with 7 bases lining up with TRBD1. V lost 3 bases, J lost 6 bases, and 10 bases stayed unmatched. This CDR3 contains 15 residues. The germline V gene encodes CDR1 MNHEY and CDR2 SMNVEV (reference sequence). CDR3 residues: CASSFRTGHVDGYTF. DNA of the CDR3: TGTGCCAGCAGTTTTAGGACAGGACACGTGGATGGCTACACCTTC.

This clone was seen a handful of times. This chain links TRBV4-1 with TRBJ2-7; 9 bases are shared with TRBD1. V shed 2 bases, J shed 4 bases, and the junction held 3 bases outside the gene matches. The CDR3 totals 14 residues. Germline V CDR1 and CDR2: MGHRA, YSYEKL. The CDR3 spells CASSQPGQGYEQYF. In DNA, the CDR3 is TGCGCCAGCAGCCAACCGGGACAGGGTTACGAGCAGTACTTC.

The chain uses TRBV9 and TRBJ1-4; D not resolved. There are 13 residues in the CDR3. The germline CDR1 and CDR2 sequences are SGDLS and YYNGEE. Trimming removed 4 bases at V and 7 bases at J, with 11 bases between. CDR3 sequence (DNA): TGTGCCAGCAGCTCCAGTCTTGTTGAAAAACTGTTTTTT. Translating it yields CASSSSLVEKLFF.

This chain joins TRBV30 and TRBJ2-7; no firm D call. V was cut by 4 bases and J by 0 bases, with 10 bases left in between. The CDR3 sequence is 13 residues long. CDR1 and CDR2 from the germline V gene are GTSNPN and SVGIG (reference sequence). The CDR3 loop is CAWTHPSSYEQYF. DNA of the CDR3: TGTGCCTGGACACACCCATCCTCCTACGAGCAGTACTTC.

The CDR3 DNA reads as TGTGCCAGCAGCCAAGGGGACACCCCCTACGAGCAGTACTTC. This encodes CASSQGDTPYEQYF. The chain links TRBV4-2 to TRBJ2-7, with D maybe TRBD1 (6 bases). V lost 1 base, J lost 2 bases, and 9 bases lay in between. Germline assignment: CDR1 LGHNA and CDR2 YNFKEQ. The CDR3 consists of 14 residues.

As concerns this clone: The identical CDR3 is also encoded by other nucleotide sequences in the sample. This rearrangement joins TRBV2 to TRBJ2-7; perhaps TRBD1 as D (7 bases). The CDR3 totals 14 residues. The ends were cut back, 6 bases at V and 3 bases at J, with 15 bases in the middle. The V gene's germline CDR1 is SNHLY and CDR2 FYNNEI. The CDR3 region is CASSEGGQNYEQYF. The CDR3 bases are TGTGCCAGCAGCGAGGGGGGACAGAACTACGAGCAGTACTTC.

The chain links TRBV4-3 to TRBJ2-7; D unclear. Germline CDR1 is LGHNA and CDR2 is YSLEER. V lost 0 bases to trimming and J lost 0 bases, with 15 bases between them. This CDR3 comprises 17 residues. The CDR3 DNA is TGCGCCAGCAGCCAAGATTATCGTCTCGACTTCTCCTACGAGCAGTACTTC. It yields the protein CASSQDYRLDFSYEQYF.

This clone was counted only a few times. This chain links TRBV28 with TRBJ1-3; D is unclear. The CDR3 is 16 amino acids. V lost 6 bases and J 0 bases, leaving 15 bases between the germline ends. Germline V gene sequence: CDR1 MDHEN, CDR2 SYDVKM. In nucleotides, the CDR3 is TGTGCCAGCAGCACTACCTTACTCAGCTCTGGAAACACCATATATTTT. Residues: CASSTTLLSSGNTIYF. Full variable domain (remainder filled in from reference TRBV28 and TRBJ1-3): DVKVTQSSRYLVKRTGEKVFLECVQDMDHENMFWYRQDPGLGLRLIYFSYDVKMKEKGDIPEGYSVSREKKERFSLILESASTNQTSMYLCASSTTLLSSGNTIYFGEGSWLTVV.

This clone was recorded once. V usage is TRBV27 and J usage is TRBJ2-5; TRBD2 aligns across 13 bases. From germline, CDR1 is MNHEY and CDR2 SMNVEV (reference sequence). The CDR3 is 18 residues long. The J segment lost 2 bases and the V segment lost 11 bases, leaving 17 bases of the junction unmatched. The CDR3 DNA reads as TGTGCCGGCTCACCGGGACTAGCGGGATTATTGAGGCAAGAGACCCAGTACTTC. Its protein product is CAGSPGLAGLLRQETQYF.

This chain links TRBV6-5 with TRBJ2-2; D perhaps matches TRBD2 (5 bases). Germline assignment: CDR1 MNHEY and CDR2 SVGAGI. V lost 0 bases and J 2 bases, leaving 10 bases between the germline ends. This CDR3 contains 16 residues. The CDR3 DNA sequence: TGTGCCAGCAGTTACTCGCCGGGATCAAACACCGGGGAGCTGTTTTTT. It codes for CASSYSPGSNTGELFF.

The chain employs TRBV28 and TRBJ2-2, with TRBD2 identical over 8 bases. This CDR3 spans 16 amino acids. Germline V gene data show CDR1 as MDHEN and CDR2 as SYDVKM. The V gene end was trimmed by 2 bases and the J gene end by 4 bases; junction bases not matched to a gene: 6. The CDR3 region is CASSLEGLAGTGELFF. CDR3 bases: TGTGCCAGCAGTTTAGAAGGCCTAGCGGGCACCGGGGAGCTGTTTTTT.

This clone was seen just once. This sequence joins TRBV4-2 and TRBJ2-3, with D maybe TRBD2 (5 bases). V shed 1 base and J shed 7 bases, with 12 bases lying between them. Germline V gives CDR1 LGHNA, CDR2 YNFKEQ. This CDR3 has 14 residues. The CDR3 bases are TGTGCCAGCAGCCAAGCCCCGGGCGGGTATACGCAGTATTTT. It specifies CASSQAPGGYTQYF.

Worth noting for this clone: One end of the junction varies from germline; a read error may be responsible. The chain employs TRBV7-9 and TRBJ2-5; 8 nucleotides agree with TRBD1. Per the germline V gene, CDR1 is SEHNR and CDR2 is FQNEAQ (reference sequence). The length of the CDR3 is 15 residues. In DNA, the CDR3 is TGTTCCAGCAGCCGATCCTCAGGGGGCCCCCGGACCCAGTACTTC. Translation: CSSSRSSGGPRTQYF.

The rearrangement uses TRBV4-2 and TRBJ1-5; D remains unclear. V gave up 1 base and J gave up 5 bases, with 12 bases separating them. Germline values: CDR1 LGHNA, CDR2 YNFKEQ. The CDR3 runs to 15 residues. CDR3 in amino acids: CASSQVARYDQPQHF. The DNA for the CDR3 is TGTGCCAGCAGCCAAGTTGCTCGGTATGATCAGCCCCAGCATTTT.

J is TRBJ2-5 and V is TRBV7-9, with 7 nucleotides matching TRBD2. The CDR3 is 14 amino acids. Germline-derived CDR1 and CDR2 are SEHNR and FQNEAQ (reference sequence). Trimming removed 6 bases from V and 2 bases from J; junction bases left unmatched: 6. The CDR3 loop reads CASRKSSGQETQYF. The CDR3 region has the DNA TGTGCCAGCAGGAAGTCTAGCGGACAAGAGACCCAGTACTTC.

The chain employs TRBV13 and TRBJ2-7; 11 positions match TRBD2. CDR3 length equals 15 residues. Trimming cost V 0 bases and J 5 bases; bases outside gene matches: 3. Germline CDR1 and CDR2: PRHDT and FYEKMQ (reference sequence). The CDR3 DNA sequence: TGTGCCAGCAGCTTAGGTCCTAGCGGGAGGAACGAGCAGTACTTC. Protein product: CASSLGPSGRNEQYF.

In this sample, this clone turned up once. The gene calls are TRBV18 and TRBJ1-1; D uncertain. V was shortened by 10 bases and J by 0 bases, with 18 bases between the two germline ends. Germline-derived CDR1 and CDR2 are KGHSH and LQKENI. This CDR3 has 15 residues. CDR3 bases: TGTGCCACCCAGGAATTACAGATCCTGAACACTGAAGCTTTCTTT. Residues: CATQELQILNTEAFF.

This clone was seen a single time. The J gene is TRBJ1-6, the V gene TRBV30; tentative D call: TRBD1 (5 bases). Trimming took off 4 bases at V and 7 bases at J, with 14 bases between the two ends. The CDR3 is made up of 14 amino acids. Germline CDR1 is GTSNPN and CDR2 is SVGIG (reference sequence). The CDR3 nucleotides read TGTGCCTGGACACCATCAGGGTTCAATTCACCCCTCCACTTT. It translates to CAWTPSGFNSPLHF.

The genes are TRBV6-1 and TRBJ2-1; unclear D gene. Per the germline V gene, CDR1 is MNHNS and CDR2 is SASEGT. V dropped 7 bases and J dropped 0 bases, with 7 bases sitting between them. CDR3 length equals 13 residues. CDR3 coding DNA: TGTGCCAGCATTTTGAGCTCCTACAATGAGCAGTTCTTC. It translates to CASILSSYNEQFF.

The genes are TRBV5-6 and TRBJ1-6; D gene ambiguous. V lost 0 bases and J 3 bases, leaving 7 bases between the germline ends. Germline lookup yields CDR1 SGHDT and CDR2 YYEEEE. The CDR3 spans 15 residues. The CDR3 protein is CASSLGPLYNSPLHF. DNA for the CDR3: TGTGCCAGCAGCTTGGGTCCACTCTATAATTCACCCCTCCACTTT. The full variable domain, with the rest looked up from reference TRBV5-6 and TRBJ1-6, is DAGVTQSPTHLIKTRGQQVTLRCSPKSGHDTVSWYQQALGQGPQFIFQYYEEEERQRGNFPDRFSGHQFPNYSSELNVNALLLGDSALYLCASSLGPLYNSPLHFGNGTRLTVT.